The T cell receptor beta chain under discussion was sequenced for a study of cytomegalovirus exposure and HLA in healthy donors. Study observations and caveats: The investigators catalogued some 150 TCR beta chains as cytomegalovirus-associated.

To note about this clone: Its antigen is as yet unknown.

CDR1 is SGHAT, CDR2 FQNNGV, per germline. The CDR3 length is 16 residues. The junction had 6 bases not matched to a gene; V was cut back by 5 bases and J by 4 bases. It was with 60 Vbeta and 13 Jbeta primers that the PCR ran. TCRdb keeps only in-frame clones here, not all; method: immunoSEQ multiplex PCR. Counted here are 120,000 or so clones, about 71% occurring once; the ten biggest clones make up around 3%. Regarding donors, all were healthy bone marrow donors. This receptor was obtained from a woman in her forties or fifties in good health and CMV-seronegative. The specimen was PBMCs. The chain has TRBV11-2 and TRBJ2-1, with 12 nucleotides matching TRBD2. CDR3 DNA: TGTGCCAGCAGCCTCCGACTAGCGGGAGTTTACAATGAGCAGTTCTTC. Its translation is CASSLRLAGVYNEQFF.